This TCR beta chain originates from a study of OX40 agonist ivuxolimab in advanced cancers. CDR1 and CDR2 (germline): SEHNR, FQNEAQ (reference sequence). The CDR3 sequence is 12 residues long. Trimming removed 2 bases from V and 7 bases from J, with 3 bases in between. The assay was immunoSEQ multiplex PCR, and TCRdb's table has in-frame clones only and misses some. The table records 80,000 to 100,000 clones, roughly 90% of them present only once. This clonotype was sampled from an adult with an advanced solid tumor such as melanoma, head and neck, liver or kidney cancer. Sequencing used CD4+ or CD8+ T cells sorted from blood, obtained in a trial of the OX40 agonist ivuxolimab. V is TRBV7-9 and J is TRBJ1-6; D is ambiguous. This CDR3 reads CASSLLNSPLHF. In DNA form, the CDR3 reads TGTGCCAGCAGCTTATTGAATTCACCCCTCCACTTT.